Shown below are 25 T cell receptor beta chains from a single sample sequenced in a study of cytomegalovirus exposure and HLA in healthy donors. It was with 60 Vbeta and 13 Jbeta primers that the PCR ran. Method: immunoSEQ multiplex PCR; TCRdb's copy keeps in-frame clones and lacks some. The sample yields approximately 130,000 clones, about 83% seen once. Source material: PBMCs. These receptors originate from a girl aged 2-10 years in good health and CMV-seronegative.

The genes are TRBV7-2 and TRBJ1-2, with a tentative D call TRBD1 (6 bases). Germline CDR1 and CDR2: SGHTA and FQGNSA. The CDR3 extends over 13 amino acids. V shed 4 bases and J shed 4 bases, with 10 bases lying between them. CDR3 amino acids: CASSSRGGYGYTF. CDR3 nucleotide sequence: TGTGCCAGCAGCTCCAGGGGTGGCTATGGCTACACCTTC.

The chain has TRBV4-1 and TRBJ2-3; a weak D match, TRBD1 (5 bases). CDR3 length: 14 amino acids. Trimming cost V 2 bases and J 2 bases, with 8 bases left between them. Germline assignment: CDR1 MGHRA and CDR2 YSYEKL. The CDR3 coding sequence is TGCGCCAGCAGCCAATGGGGCACCACAGATACGCAGTATTTT. Amino acid sequence: CASSQWGTTDTQYF.

The chain combines TRBV29-1 with TRBJ2-1, with 7 bases fitting TRBD1. This CDR3 spans 16 amino acids. Per the germline V gene, CDR1 is SQVTM and CDR2 is ANQGSEA. V dropped 6 bases and J dropped 7; count of bases not matched to a gene: 18. CDR3 DNA sequence: TGCAGCGTGGACACGACAGGGCTTTGGGGTGAGAATGAGCAGTTCTTC. It yields the protein CSVDTTGLWGENEQFF.

The chain couples TRBV19 to TRBJ1-1; TRBD1 is a possible D gene (6 bases). Germline CDR1 reads LNHDA; CDR2 reads SQIVND (reference sequence). V was pared by 4 bases and J by 0 bases, with 12 bases between. The CDR3 is 15 residues long. The CDR3 bases are TGTGCCAGTAGTACATCAGGGGCGGTGAACACTGAAGCTTTCTTT. Its protein is CASSTSGAVNTEAFF.

The chain joins TRBV5-8 to TRBJ2-7, with 8 bases aligning to TRBD1. CDR1 and CDR2 from the germline V gene are SGHTS and YDEGEE. J gave up 6 bases and V 0 bases, and 8 bases lay outside the gene matches. This CDR3 is 15 amino acids long. CDR3 DNA sequence: TGTGCCAGCAGCTTGGCCGGCAGGGGGCGGGCCGAGCAGTACTTC. Translation: CASSLAGRGRAEQYF.

The V and J genes are TRBV2 and TRBJ2-5, with TRBD2 matching 13 bases. Germline assignment: CDR1 SNHLY and CDR2 FYNNEI. CDR3 size: 14 residues. With 1 base clipped from V and 7 bases from J, the junction kept 0 bases outside the gene matches. The CDR3 loop reads CASSEGLAGGTQYF. CDR3 DNA sequence: TGTGCCAGCAGTGAAGGACTAGCGGGGGGGACCCAGTACTTC. The variable domain in full, with the rest retrieved from reference TRBV2 and TRBJ2-5, is EPEVTQTPSHQVTQMGQEVILRCVPISNHLYFYWYRQILGQKVEFLVSFYNNEISEKSEIFDDQFSVERPDGSNFTLKIRSTKLEDSAMYFCASSEGLAGGTQYFGPGTRLLVL.

The V gene is TRBV30, the J gene TRBJ2-2; D might be TRBD1 (6 bases). Per the germline V gene, CDR1 is GTSNPN and CDR2 is SVGIG (reference sequence). Trimming took off 4 bases at V and 3 bases at J, with 12 bases between the two ends. The CDR3 is 14 amino acids. The CDR3 protein is CAWNPGTYTGELFF. The CDR3 nucleotides read TGTGCCTGGAACCCCGGGACATACACCGGGGAGCTGTTTTTT.

V gene TRBV5-5 combines with J gene TRBJ2-7; D is unresolved. This CDR3 is 12 amino acids long. Trimming removed 1 base at V and 4 bases at J, with 6 bases between. From germline, CDR1 is SGHKS and CDR2 YYEKEE (reference sequence). The CDR3 spells CASSLYVYEQYF. In nucleotides, the CDR3 is TGTGCCAGCAGCTTGTATGTTTACGAGCAGTACTTC.

V is TRBV6-1 and J is TRBJ2-5; D may be TRBD2 (6 bases). V was clipped by 10 bases and J by 4 bases, with 19 bases between them. The germline V gene has CDR1 MNHNS and CDR2 SASEGT. CDR3 length: 14 amino acids. The CDR3 reads CATSASGLRETQYF. In nucleotides, the CDR3 is TGTGCCACGTCCGCGAGCGGGTTGAGAGAGACCCAGTACTTC.

The chain recombines TRBV30 with TRBJ2-1; D gene uncertain. The CDR3 totals 12 residues. Germline V gives CDR1 GTSNPN, CDR2 SVGIG (reference sequence). V lost 3 bases and J lost 8, with 11 bases in between. This CDR3 reads CAWRTEHDEQFF. The CDR3 nucleotides are TGTGCCTGGAGAACCGAGCACGATGAGCAGTTCTTC.

CDR3 nucleotides: TGTGCCATCAGTAGGGACTATAGCACAGATACGCAGTATTTT. Its translation: CAISRDYSTDTQYF. The V and J genes are TRBV10-3 and TRBJ2-3, with 7 positions matching TRBD2. Losses at the gene ends were 5 bases for V and 0 bases for J; bases not matched to a gene: 2. The germline V gene has CDR1 ENHRY and CDR2 SYGVKD. The CDR3 loop spans 14 amino acids.

This chain connects TRBV4-1 to TRBJ1-2; 8 bases align to TRBD1. Germline-derived CDR1 and CDR2 are MGHRA and YSYEKL. The CDR3 covers 15 residues. The trim removed 1 base at V and 6 bases at J, leaving 7 bases unmatched. The CDR3 region is CASSQGQGNGDGYTF. CDR3 sequence (DNA): TGCGCCAGCAGCCAAGGACAGGGGAATGGGGATGGCTACACCTTC.

The chain is built from TRBV6-1 and TRBJ2-7; D is perhaps TRBD1 (5 bases). V shed 2 bases and J shed 6 bases, with 14 bases lying between them. The V gene's germline CDR1 is MNHNS and CDR2 SASEGT. The CDR3 has 14 residues. The CDR3 coding sequence is TGTGCCAGCAGTGAAATATCAGGGCTTGGCGAGCAGTACTTC. Translation: CASSEISGLGEQYF.

This clone came up once. This sequence joins TRBV6-1 and TRBJ1-1; 11 bases fit TRBD1. The CDR3 covers 14 residues. V gave up 6 bases and J gave up 3 bases; unmatched junction bases: 3. Germline V gene data show CDR1 as MNHNS and CDR2 as SASEGT. This CDR3 is CASRRGQGDTEAFF. CDR3 DNA sequence: TGTGCCAGCAGGAGGGGACAGGGGGACACTGAAGCTTTCTTT.

The gene calls are TRBV7-2 and TRBJ1-1; no clear D. The CDR3 has 13 amino acids. CDR1 SGHTA and CDR2 FQGNSA come from the germline V gene. V lost 6 bases and J lost 1, with 9 bases in between. The chain's CDR3 is CASSSRGNTEAFF. CDR3 DNA: TGTGCCAGCAGTTCACGGGGGAACACTGAAGCTTTCTTT.

This chain joins TRBV7-3 and TRBJ2-7, with a weak D call TRBD1 (5 bases). Trimming removed 5 bases at V and 3 bases at J, with 11 bases between. Germline lookup yields CDR1 SGHTA and CDR2 FQGTGA. The CDR3 is made up of 13 amino acids. The DNA for the CDR3 is TGTGCCAGCAGCCTGGACATACTCTACGAGCAGTACTTC. It is translated as CASSLDILYEQYF. Based on the CDR3 plus reference TRBV7-3 and TRBJ2-7, the full variable domain is GAGVSQTPSNKVTEKGKYVELRCDPISGHTALYWYRQSLGQGPEFLIYFQGTGAADDSGLPNDRFFAVRPEGSVSTLKIQRTERGDSAVYLCASSLDILYEQYFGPGTRLTVT.

The chain combines TRBV27 with TRBJ1-2; 7 bases are shared with TRBD1. CDR3 length: 14 residues. The V and J ends lost 5 bases and 8 bases, in that order; junction bases with no gene match: 11. Germline lookup yields CDR1 MNHEY and CDR2 SMNVEV (reference sequence). CDR3 sequence: CASSPRQGARGYTF. The CDR3 nucleotides are TGTGCCAGCAGTCCTCGACAGGGCGCAAGAGGCTACACCTTC.

The J gene is TRBJ2-2, the V gene TRBV5-1; 7 positions agree with TRBD2. CDR3 length: 15 amino acids. With 4 bases clipped from V and 7 bases from J, the junction kept 10 bases outside the gene matches. Germline V lookup: CDR1 SGHRS, CDR2 YFSETQ. The CDR3 bases are TGCGCCAGCAGCGCCGCTGGCGGGGAGGGCGGGGAGCTGTTTTTT. It is translated as CASSAAGGEGGELFF.

The rearrangement links TRBV10-3 to TRBJ2-7, with D possibly matching TRBD2 (6 bases). This CDR3 contains 14 residues. Deletions cut 6 bases from V and 0 bases from J, with 12 bases between. Germline values: CDR1 ENHRY, CDR2 SYGVKD. The CDR3: CAIREGAPSYEQYF. In DNA, the CDR3 is TGTGCCATCAGGGAGGGAGCCCCCTCCTACGAGCAGTACTTC.

Worth noting for this clone: The same CDR3 also results from other DNA sequences found in this sample. V is TRBV9 and J is TRBJ2-3; TRBD1 is a possible D gene (5 bases). The CDR3 has 14 amino acids. V lost 1 base to trimming and J lost 0 bases, with 6 bases between them. Germline V gene sequence: CDR1 SGDLS, CDR2 YYNGEE. The CDR3 reads CASSVQGSTDTQYF. CDR3 DNA sequence: TGTGCCAGCAGCGTACAGGGTAGCACAGATACGCAGTATTTT.

This clone was detected only a few times. The chain is built from TRBV5-1 and TRBJ2-2; D not resolved. The V end lost 2 bases, the J end lost 5 bases, and 7 bases lay between the germline ends. From germline, CDR1 is SGHRS and CDR2 YFSETQ. The CDR3 covers 13 residues. The DNA of the CDR3 is TGCGCCAGCAGCTTAACCCGGACCGGGGAGCTGTTTTTT. It encodes CASSLTRTGELFF.

This chain connects TRBV2 to TRBJ1-5; 7 bases agree with TRBD1. V shed 2 bases, J shed 4 bases, and the junction held 5 bases outside the gene matches. This CDR3 comprises 15 residues. CDR1 SNHLY and CDR2 FYNNEI come from the germline V gene. CDR3 protein: CASSERDRLNQPQHF. In DNA form, the CDR3 reads TGTGCCAGCAGTGAAAGGGACAGACTAAATCAGCCCCAGCATTTT. Complete variable domain (other parts from reference TRBV2 and TRBJ1-5): EPEVTQTPSHQVTQMGQEVILRCVPISNHLYFYWYRQILGQKVEFLVSFYNNEISEKSEIFDDQFSVERPDGSNFTLKIRSTKLEDSAMYFCASSERDRLNQPQHFGDGTRLSIL.

This clone was detected only a few times. The chain carries TRBV10-1 and TRBJ2-2; a weak D match, TRBD1 (5 bases). Germline values: CDR1 WNHNN, CDR2 SYGVQD (reference sequence). This CDR3 has 15 residues. Trimming pared 3 bases from V and 6 bases from J, leaving 14 bases between. CDR3 region: CASSESTEDSGELFF. The DNA for the CDR3 is TGCGCCAGCAGTGAATCGACAGAGGATTCCGGGGAGCTGTTTTTT.

The chain is built from TRBV5-4 and TRBJ2-2; D might be TRBD1 (6 bases). The CDR3 loop spans 16 amino acids. V was pared by 4 bases and J by 0 bases, with 13 bases between. Looked up from germline, CDR1 is SGHNT and CDR2 is YYREEE (reference sequence). Here the CDR3 reads CASSRGSGANTGELFF. The CDR3 DNA sequence: TGTGCCAGCAGCAGGGGGTCCGGCGCGAACACCGGGGAGCTGTTTTTT.

The chain couples TRBV29-1 to TRBJ1-1; no clear D. Germline V gene sequence: CDR1 SQVTM, CDR2 ANQGSEA. V lost 3 bases, J lost 1 base, and 12 bases lay in between. The CDR3 has 14 residues. The CDR3 nucleotides are TGCAGCGTTGACGGGTTCGGAGAGAACACTGAAGCTTTCTTT. It codes for CSVDGFGENTEAFF.